This paragraph covers one T cell receptor beta chain sequence. The record originates from a study of blood T cells in healthy people across ages. A second about 7 to 11 cycle PCR used barcoded and J-beta primers. TCRdb redid the calling of the 5' RACE reads with MiXCR, one entry per CDR3 protein. The sample includes 1.5 million to 2 million distinct CDR3 sequences, 30% to 40% of them seen just once. The CDR3 contains 13 residues. Germline V gene lookup returns CDR1 LGHDT and CDR2 YNNKEL (reference sequence). Trimming took off 6 bases at V and 8 bases at J, with 16 bases between the two ends. V usage is TRBV3-1 and J usage is TRBJ1-2; D gene ambiguous. The clonotype comes from a woman in her thirties in good health. The sample comprised blood. CDR3 protein: CASSSARVGGYTF. In nucleotides, the CDR3 is TGTGCCAGCAGTTCCGCCCGGGTAGGGGGCTACACCTTC.